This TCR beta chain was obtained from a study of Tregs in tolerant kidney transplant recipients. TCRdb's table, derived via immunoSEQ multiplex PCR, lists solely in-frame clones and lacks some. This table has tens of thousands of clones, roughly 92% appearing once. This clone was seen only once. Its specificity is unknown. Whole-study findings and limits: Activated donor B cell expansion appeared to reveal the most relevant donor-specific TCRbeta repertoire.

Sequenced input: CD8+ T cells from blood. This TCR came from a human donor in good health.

The CDR3 DNA follows: TGTGCCAGCAGTTCCAGGATTGCAGAGACCCAGTACTTC. This translates into CASSSRIAETQYF. The chain has TRBV6-5 and TRBJ2-5, with D hard to call. V lost 4 bases and J 4 bases, leaving 10 bases between the germline ends. The germline CDR1 and CDR2 sequences are MNHEY and SVGAGI. The length of the CDR3 is 13 residues.